This T cell receptor (beta chain) was observed in a study of glioma-infiltrating T cells. The CDR3 is 15 amino acids. CDR1 is MDHEN, CDR2 SYDVKM, per germline. Trimming at V came to 5 bases and at J to 6 bases, leaving 10 bases not matched to a gene. In its sample, this clonotype was seen many times. Amplification of TCR alpha and beta CDR3 regions from RNA used iRepertoire nested multiplex PCR. TCRdb analysed the multiplex PCR reads with MiXCR anew, one entry per CDR3 protein. Of under 200,000 distinct CDR3 sequences detected, about 46% appear once; the ten largest clones hold roughly 5.2%. This sequence joins TRBV28 and TRBJ2-7; the match to TRBD2 covers 10 bases. The clonotype originates from a human donor with low-grade glioma or glioblastoma, undergoing nonglioma brain surgery, or in good health (not recorded which). Sequenced input: glioma tissue, nonneoplastic brain tissue, or PBMCs (not recorded which). In DNA, the CDR3 is TGTGCCAGCAGTCCCAGCGGGAGGGCCAGGGGCGAGCAGTACTTC. It encodes CASSPSGRARGEQYF. The full variable domain, rest sourced from reference TRBV28 and TRBJ2-7, is DVKVTQSSRYLVKRTGEKVFLECVQDMDHENMFWYRQDPGLGLRLIYFSYDVKMKEKGDIPEGYSVSREKKERFSLILESASTNQTSMYLCASSPSGRARGEQYFGPGTRLTVT.